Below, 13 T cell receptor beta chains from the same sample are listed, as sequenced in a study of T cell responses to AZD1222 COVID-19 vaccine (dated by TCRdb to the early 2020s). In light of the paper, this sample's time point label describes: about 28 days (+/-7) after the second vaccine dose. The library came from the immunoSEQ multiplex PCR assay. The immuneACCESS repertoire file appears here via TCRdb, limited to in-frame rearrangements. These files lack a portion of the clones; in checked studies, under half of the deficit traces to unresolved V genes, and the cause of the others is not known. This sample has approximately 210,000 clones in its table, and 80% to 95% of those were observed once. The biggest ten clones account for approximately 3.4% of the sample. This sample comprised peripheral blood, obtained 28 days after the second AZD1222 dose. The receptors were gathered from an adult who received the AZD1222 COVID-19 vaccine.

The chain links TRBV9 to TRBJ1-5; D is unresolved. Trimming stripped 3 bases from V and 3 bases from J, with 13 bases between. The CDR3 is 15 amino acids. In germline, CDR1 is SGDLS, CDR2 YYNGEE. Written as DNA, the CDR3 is TGTGCCAGCAGCGCCGGCGAAGGGCACAATCAGCCCCAGCATTTT. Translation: CASSAGEGHNQPQHF.

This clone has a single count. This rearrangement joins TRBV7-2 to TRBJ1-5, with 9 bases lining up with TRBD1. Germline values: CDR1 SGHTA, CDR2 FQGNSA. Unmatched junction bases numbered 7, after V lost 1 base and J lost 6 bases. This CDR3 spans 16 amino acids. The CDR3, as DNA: TGTGCCAGCAGCTTAGGGGGACAGGGATGGAGTCAGCCCCAGCATTTT. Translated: CASSLGGQGWSQPQHF.

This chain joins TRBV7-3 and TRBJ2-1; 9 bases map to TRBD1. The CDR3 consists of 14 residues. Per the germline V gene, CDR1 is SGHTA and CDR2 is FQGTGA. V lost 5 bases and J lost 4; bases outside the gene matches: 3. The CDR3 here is CASSPDRGYNEQFF. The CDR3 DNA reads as TGTGCCAGCAGCCCCGACAGGGGGTACAATGAGCAGTTCTTC.

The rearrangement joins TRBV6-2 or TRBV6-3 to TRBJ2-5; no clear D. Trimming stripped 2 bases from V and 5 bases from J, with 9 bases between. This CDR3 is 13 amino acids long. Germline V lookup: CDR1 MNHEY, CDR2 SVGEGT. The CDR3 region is CASSYSTGETQYF. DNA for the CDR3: TGTGCCAGCAGTTACAGTACCGGGGAGACCCAGTACTTC.

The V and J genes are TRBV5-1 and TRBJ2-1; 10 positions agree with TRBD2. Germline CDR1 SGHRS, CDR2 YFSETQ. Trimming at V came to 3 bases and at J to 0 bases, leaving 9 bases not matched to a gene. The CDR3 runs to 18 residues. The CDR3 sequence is CASSYLAGVKSSYNEQFF. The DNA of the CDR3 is TGCGCCAGCAGCTATCTAGCGGGGGTAAAAAGCTCCTACAATGAGCAGTTCTTC.

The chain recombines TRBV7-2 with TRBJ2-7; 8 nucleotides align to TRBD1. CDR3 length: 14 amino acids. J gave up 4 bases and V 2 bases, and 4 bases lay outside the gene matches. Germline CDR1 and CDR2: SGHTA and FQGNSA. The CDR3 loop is CASSLRQGPYEQYF. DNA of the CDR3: TGTGCCAGCAGCTTACGACAGGGGCCTTACGAGCAGTACTTC.

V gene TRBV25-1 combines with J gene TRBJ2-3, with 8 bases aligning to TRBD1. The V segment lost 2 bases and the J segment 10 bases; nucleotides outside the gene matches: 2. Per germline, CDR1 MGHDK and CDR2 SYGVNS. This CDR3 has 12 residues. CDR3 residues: CASSETTGAQYF. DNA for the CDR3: TGTGCCAGCAGTGAAACGACAGGGGCGCAGTATTTT.

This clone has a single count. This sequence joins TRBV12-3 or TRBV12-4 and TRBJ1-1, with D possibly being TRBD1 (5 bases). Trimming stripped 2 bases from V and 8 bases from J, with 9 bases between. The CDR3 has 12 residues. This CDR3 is CASSLWAGEAFF. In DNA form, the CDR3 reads TGTGCCAGCAGTTTATGGGCAGGGGAAGCTTTCTTT.

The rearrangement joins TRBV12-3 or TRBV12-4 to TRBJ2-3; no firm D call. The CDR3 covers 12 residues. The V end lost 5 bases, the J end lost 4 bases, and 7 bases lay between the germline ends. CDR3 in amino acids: CASSAASDTQYF. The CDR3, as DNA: TGTGCCAGCAGTGCGGCTTCAGATACGCAGTATTTT.

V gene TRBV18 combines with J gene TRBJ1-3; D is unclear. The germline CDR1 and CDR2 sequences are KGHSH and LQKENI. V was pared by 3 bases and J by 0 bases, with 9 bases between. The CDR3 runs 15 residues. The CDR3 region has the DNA TGTGCCAGCTCACCGGGAGGCGCCTCTGGAAACACCATATATTTT. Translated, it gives CASSPGGASGNTIYF.

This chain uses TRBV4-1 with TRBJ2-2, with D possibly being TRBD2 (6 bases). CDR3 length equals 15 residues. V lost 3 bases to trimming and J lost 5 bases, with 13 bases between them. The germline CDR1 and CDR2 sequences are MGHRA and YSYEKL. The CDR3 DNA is TGCGCCAGCAGCCATTCGGGAGCGATAACCGGGGAGCTGTTTTTT. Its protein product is CASSHSGAITGELFF.

The CDR3 DNA reads as TGTGCCAGCAGCCTCCTCAGCCGGGCCCCCGCTTTCTTT. As protein: CASSLLSRAPAFF. The chain uses TRBV14 and TRBJ1-1, with no clear D. Trimming shortened V by 4 bases and J by 11 bases, and 17 bases separated the two germline ends. The CDR3 consists of 13 residues. The germline V gene encodes CDR1 SGHDN and CDR2 FVKESK.

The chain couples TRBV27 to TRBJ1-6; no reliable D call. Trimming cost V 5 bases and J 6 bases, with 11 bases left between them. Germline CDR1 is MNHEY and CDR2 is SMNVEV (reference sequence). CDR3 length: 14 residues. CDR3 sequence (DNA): TGTGCCAGCAGTACCTCCCGCCTTAATTCACCCCTCCACTTT. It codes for CASSTSRLNSPLHF.